One and the same sample provided the 15 T cell receptor beta chains below, sequenced in a study of cytomegalovirus exposure and HLA in healthy donors. Primers for the PCR totalled 60 Vbeta and 13 Jbeta. Assay: immunoSEQ multiplex PCR; the TCRdb copy retains only in-frame clones and omits some. Here the sample spans about 140,000 clones, about 76% being singletons. Source material: PBMCs. The receptors originated from a female donor in good health and CMV-seronegative.

V is TRBV27 and J is TRBJ2-3; 8 bases agree with TRBD2. CDR3 length: 14 residues. Germline V gene lookup returns CDR1 MNHEY and CDR2 SMNVEV (reference sequence). V shed 5 bases, J shed 5 bases, and the junction held 6 bases outside the gene matches. CDR3 protein: CASSTGTRRDTQYF. The CDR3 DNA reads as TGTGCCAGCAGTACAGGGACTAGAAGAGATACGCAGTATTTT.

CDR3 sequence reads: CASSSRTPQTQYF. Here the CDR3 DNA reads TGTGCCAGCAGCTCGAGGACACCTCAGACCCAGTACTTC. The chain employs TRBV11-3 and TRBJ2-5, with D perhaps TRBD1 (5 bases). The CDR3 has 13 residues. The germline V and J ends were trimmed by 4 bases and 6 bases, with 12 bases remaining between them. CDR1 and CDR2 from the germline V gene are SGHNT and YENEEA.

This clone was detected only once. The chain recombines TRBV6-5 with TRBJ2-5, with TRBD2 identical over 10 bases. V was clipped by 5 bases and J by 5 bases; unmatched bases: 5. This CDR3 has 14 amino acids. Germline lookup yields CDR1 MNHEY and CDR2 SVGAGI. CDR3 in amino acids: CASSRSGRGETQYF. CDR3 in DNA: TGTGCCAGCAGTCGCAGCGGGAGGGGTGAGACCCAGTACTTC.

The rearrangement links TRBV10-3 to TRBJ1-5; possible D gene TRBD1, 6 bases. The CDR3 covers 13 residues. V lost 8 bases, J lost 5 bases, and 13 bases lay in between. CDR1 and CDR2 (germline): ENHRY, SYGVKD. In nucleotides, the CDR3 is TGTGCCATCGCAGGGGACCTTGATCAGCCCCAGCATTTT. Its translation: CAIAGDLDQPQHF.

This chain uses TRBV5-5 with TRBJ2-7; D might be TRBD2 (5 bases). Deletions cut 5 bases from V and 0 bases from J, with 18 bases between. The length of the CDR3 is 16 residues. Germline V CDR1 and CDR2: SGHKS, YYEKEE (reference sequence). The CDR3 sequence: CASSRVGDPSSYEQYF. The CDR3 DNA reads as TGTGCCAGCAGTCGCGTCGGGGATCCGAGCTCCTACGAGCAGTACTTC.

This clone was recorded only once. J is TRBJ1-4 and V is TRBV2; 8 nucleotides match TRBD1. CDR1 and CDR2 (germline): SNHLY, FYNNEI. V was clipped by 7 bases and J by 9 bases; unmatched bases: 10. The CDR3 contains 14 residues. For the CDR3, the DNA is TGTGCCAGCACCTTGGACAGGGTTAGGAAAAAACTGTTTTTT. It specifies CASTLDRVRKKLFF. The entire variable domain, with the rest obtained from reference TRBV2 and TRBJ1-4, is as follows: EPEVTQTPSHQVTQMGQEVILRCVPISNHLYFYWYRQILGQKVEFLVSFYNNEISEKSEIFDDQFSVERPDGSNFTLKIRSTKLEDSAMYFCASTLDRVRKKLFFGSGTQLSVL.

This chain connects TRBV18 to TRBJ2-5, with D perhaps matching TRBD1 (6 bases). V dropped 3 bases and J dropped 4 bases, with 12 bases sitting between them. Per the germline V gene, CDR1 is KGHSH and CDR2 is LQKENI. The CDR3 has 14 amino acids. CDR3 DNA sequence: TGTGCCAGCTCACCCCAGGGGAGTGGAGAGACCCAGTACTTC. It translates to CASSPQGSGETQYF.

This chain connects TRBV7-8 to TRBJ1-1; a possible D gene is TRBD1 (5 bases). This CDR3 comprises 15 residues. Per germline, CDR1 SGHVS and CDR2 FQNEAQ. Trimming took off 3 bases at V and 4 bases at J, with 15 bases between the two ends. As DNA, the CDR3 is TGTGCCAGCAGCTTTGGGGGGACCTTGAGCACTGAAGCTTTCTTT. This codes for CASSFGGTLSTEAFF.

The chain is built from TRBV2 and TRBJ1-2, with TRBD1 as a possible D gene (6 bases). V lost 5 bases to trimming and J lost 7 bases, with 17 bases between them. The germline V gene encodes CDR1 SNHLY and CDR2 FYNNEI. This CDR3 is built from 14 residues. The CDR3 DNA is TGTGCCAGCAGTCAGGGACAACCGCCTTGTGGCTACACCTTC. It translates to CASSQGQPPCGYTF.

This chain uses TRBV7-9 with TRBJ2-5, with 8 nucleotides matching TRBD1. CDR1 is SEHNR, CDR2 FQNEAQ, per germline (reference sequence). V was pared by 1 base and J by 5 bases, with 6 bases of the junction left unmatched. The CDR3 has 15 amino acids. CDR3 sequence (DNA): TGTGCCAGCAGCTTAGAACAGGGGGTCGGGGAGACCCAGTACTTC. Translated: CASSLEQGVGETQYF.

The chain is built from TRBV4-3 and TRBJ1-2; TRBD1 is a possible D gene (5 bases). CDR1 and CDR2 (germline): LGHNA, YSLEER. The CDR3 runs 16 residues. The V end was cut by 0 bases, the J end by 7 bases, with 18 bases between. Here the CDR3 reads CASSQDLGRVDGGYTF. DNA of the CDR3: TGCGCCAGCAGCCAAGATCTGGGCAGGGTAGATGGTGGCTACACCTTC.

This chain connects TRBV7-8 to TRBJ2-2, with D perhaps matching TRBD1 (6 bases). The CDR3 runs 14 residues. The germline V and J ends were trimmed by 4 bases and 2 bases, with 8 bases remaining between them. Looked up from germline, CDR1 is SGHVS and CDR2 is FQNEAQ. CDR3 sequence reads: CASSSGANTGELFF. The CDR3 nucleotides are TGTGCCAGCAGCTCAGGGGCCAACACCGGGGAGCTGTTTTTT.

V gene TRBV7-9 combines with J gene TRBJ2-3; D remains ambiguous. Trimming cost V 1 base and J 6 bases, with 11 bases left between them. There are 14 residues in the CDR3. Germline V gene lookup returns CDR1 SEHNR and CDR2 FQNEAQ (reference sequence). CDR3 amino acids: CASSLVATRDTQYF. CDR3 DNA: TGTGCCAGCAGCTTAGTGGCAACCAGGGATACGCAGTATTTT.

The V gene is TRBV12-5, the J gene TRBJ1-5; D possibly corresponds to TRBD1 (6 bases). From germline, CDR1 is LGHNT and CDR2 FRNRAP. This CDR3 comprises 14 residues. V was shortened by 7 bases and J by 3 bases, with 13 bases between the two germline ends. CDR3 coding DNA: TGTGCTAGTGATGTCGACAGGACCAATCAGCCCCAGCATTTT. It codes for CASDVDRTNQPQHF.

The chain recombines TRBV2 with TRBJ1-2, with unresolved D. The CDR3 sequence is 12 residues long. V was shortened by 3 bases and J by 6 bases, with 8 bases between the two germline ends. Germline-derived CDR1 and CDR2 are SNHLY and FYNNEI. The CDR3 region is CASSDYGDGYTF. CDR3 in DNA: TGTGCCAGCAGTGATTACGGGGATGGCTACACCTTC.